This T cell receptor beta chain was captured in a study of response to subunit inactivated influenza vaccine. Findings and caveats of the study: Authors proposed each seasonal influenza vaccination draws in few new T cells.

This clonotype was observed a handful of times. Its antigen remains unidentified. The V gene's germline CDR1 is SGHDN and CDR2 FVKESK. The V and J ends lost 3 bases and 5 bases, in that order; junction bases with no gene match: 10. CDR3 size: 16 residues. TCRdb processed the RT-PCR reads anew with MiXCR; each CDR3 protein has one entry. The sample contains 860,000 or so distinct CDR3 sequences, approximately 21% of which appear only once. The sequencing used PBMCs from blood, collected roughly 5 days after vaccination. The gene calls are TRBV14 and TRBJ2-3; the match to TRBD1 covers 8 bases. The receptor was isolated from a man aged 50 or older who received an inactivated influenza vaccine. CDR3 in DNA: TGTGCCAGCAGCCATGACAGGGGAGCTGGAGGAGATACGCAGTATTTT. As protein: CASSHDRGAGGDTQYF.